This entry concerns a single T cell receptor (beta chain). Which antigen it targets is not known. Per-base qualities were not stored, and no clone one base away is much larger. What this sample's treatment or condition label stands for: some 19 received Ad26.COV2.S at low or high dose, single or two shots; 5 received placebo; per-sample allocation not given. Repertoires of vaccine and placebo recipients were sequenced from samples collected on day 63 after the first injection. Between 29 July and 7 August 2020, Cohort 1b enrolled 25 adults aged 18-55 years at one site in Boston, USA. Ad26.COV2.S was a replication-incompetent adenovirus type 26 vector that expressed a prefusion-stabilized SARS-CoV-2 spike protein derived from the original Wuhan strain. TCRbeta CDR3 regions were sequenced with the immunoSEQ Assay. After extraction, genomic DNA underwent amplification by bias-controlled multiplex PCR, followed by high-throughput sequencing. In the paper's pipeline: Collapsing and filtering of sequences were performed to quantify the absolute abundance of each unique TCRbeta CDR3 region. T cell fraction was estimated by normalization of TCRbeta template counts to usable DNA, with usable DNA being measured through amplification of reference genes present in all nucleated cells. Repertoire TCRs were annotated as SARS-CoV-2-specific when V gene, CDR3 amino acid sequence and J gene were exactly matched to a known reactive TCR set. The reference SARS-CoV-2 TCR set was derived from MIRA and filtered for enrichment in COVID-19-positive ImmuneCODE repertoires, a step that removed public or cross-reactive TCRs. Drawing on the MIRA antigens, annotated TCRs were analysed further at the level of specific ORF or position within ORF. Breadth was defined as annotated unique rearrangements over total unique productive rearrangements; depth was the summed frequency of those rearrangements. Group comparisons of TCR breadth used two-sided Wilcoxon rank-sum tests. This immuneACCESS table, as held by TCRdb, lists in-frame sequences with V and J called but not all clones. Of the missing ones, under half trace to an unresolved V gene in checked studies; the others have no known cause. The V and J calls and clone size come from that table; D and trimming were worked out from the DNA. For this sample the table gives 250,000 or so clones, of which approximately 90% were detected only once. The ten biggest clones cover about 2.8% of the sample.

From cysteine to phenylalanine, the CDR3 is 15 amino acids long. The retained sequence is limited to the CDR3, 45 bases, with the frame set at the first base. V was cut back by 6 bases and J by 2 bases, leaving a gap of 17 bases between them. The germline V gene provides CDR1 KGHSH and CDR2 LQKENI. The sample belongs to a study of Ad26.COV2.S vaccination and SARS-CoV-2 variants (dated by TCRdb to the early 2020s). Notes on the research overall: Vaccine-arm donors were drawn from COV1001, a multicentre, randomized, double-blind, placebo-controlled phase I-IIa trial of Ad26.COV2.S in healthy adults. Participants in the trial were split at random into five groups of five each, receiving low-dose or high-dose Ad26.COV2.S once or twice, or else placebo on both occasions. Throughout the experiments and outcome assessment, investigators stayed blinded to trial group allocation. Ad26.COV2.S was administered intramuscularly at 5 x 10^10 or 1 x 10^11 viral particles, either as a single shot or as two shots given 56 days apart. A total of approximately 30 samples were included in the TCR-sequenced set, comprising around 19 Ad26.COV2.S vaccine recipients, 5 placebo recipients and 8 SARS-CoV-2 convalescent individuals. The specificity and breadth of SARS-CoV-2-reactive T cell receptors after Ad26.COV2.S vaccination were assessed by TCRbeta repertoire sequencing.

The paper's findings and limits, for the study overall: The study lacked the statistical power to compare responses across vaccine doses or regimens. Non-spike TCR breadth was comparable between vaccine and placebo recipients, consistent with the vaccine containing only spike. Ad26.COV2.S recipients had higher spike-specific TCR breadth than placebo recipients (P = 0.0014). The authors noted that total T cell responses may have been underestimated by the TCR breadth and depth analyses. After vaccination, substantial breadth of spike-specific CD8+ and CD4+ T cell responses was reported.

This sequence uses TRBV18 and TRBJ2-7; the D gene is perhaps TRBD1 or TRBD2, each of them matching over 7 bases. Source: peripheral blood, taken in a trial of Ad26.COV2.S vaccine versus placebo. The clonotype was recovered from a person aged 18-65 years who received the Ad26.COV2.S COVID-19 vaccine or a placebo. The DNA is TGTGCCAGCTCCCTAGGGGGGGACAGTACCTACGAGCAGTACTTC. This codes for CASSLGGDSTYEQYF.